The text below deals with one T cell receptor beta chain. Which antigen it targets is not known. Germline and junction disagree at one end, which may indicate a read error. Including the terminal cysteine and phenylalanine, the CDR3 comprises 17 residues. Only the CDR3 DNA is retained, 51 bases long and in frame from the first base. From a lookup of the germline V gene (reference sequence), CDR1 and CDR2 are SGHKS and YYEKEE. The sample comes from a study of T cells in Graves' hyperthyroidism and ophthalmopathy (dated by TCRdb to the late 2010s). Background for the entire study: Peripheral blood samples were taken at the time of initial diagnosis, prior to any treatment. A discovery cohort of 95 to 100 patients, fewer than 50 with Graves' ophthalmopathy and roughly 59 with stable Graves' hyperthyroidism, was used to find distinguishing TCR V-J signatures. Prospective prediction of ophthalmopathy was tested in an independent validation cohort of 18 to 20 hyperthyroidism patients and roughly 16 patients who later progressed to ophthalmopathy. The 95 to 100 discovery patients were randomly split 7:3 into training and test sets. Thyroid tissue and blood T-cell repertoires from about six Graves' hyperthyroidism patients were also compared in the study. Once sampling was done, hyperthyroidism patients were given methimazole at a starting dose of 30 mg daily, whereas ophthalmopathy patients were given high-dose intravenous methylprednisolone. The paper reports TCR Vbeta CDR3 sequencing of approximately 130 peripheral blood samples: approximately 41 ophthalmopathy, fewer than 85 hyperthyroidism and around 17 progressor patients. Overall study results and their limits: Most expanded thyroid clonotypes (frequency above 0.001) were also found in blood, which suggests that blood repertoires may mirror thyroid immune responses. No statistical method was used to fix the sample size in advance, and group allocation was not hidden from the investigators. During validation, the model predicted progression to ophthalmopathy a median of about 5.9 months ahead of onset, with approximately 70% sensitivity and 72.22% specificity. A model built on a 13 V-J signature distinguished ophthalmopathy from stable hyperthyroidism, reaching approximately 89% sensitivity and 81.08% specificity in cross-validation and 80%/75% in testing.

Ophthalmopathy patients had moderately to severely active disease, Clinical Activity Score of at least 3, NOSPECS grade of at least 4, and duration under 3 months. Patients with uncontrolled infections, other autoimmune diseases, pregnancy or lactation were excluded. Diagnoses were established on the basis of clinical symptoms, serum thyroxine and TRAb, thyroid ultrasound, and orbital computed tomography. PBMCs were isolated from about 9.2 ml of fresh peripheral blood by Ficoll-Paque density gradient centrifugation. Trizol reagent was used to extract total RNA, and RNA quality was then checked on an Agilent 2100 Bioanalyzer. Amplification of TCR beta CDR3 regions was carried out from RNA transcripts. The TCR CDR3 was subjected to a first round of RT-PCR using the HTBI primer set and the Qiagen OneStep RT-PCR kit. A second multiplex PCR round built the libraries, followed by size selection and purification. The libraries were sequenced on an Illumina HiSeq2000 using paired-end 100 bp reads. As for the authors' bioinformatics: SOAPnuke was used to process the raw data, removing reads that contained adapters or uncalled bases, had a mean Phred below 15, or lacked an exact match to the constant primer or identifier. High-quality paired reads were merged with COPE v1.2.5, and unique nucleotide sequences were defined as clonotypes. Clonotypes were aligned to IMGT TRBV, TRBD and TRBJ reference segments using MiTCR v1.1. The analysis included only V-J combinations with a frequency above 0.0001, which together covered 98% to 99.2% of the repertoires. The TCS score was defined as the ratio of F50 (clonal expansion) to E x V (chaos), calculated using BLOSUM62-based TCRdist between CDR3 peptides within each V-J. Welch's t-statistics and random forest reduced around 510 V-J features to 10 to 15, which were used in a naive Bayes classifier (R e1071). TCRdb's own reprocessing of the public reads used fastp at Q25 and MiXCR and kept productive beta chains. When rows share a CDR3 protein, they turn into one entry using the most common DNA and genes. V and J calls and clone size were set by TCRdb, not the authors. For this sample there are fewer than 450,000 distinct CDR3 sequences; approximately 18% appear just once. Clones ranked in the top ten supply over 35% of the sample.

The clonotype was recovered from a man between 18 and 35 years old with Graves' ophthalmopathy. The sample was blood. The rearranged chain carries TRBV5-5 and TRBJ2-5; TRBD2 fits 12 bases in the junction. The CDR3 in this case is CASSPRWTSGEQETPYF. The DNA sequence is given as TGTGCCAGCAGCCCCAGGTGGACTAGCGGGGAGCAAGAGACCCCGTACTTC.